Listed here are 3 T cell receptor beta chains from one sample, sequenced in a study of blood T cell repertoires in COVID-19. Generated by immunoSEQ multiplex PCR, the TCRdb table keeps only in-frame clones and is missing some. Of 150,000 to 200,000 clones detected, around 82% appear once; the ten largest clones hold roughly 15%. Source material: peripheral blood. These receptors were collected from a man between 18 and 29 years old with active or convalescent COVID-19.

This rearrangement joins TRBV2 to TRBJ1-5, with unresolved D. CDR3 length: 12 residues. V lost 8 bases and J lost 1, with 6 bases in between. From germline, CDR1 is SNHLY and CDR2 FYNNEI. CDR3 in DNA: TGTGCCAGCGAGGGAAGCAATCAGCCCCAGCATTTT. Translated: CASEGSNQPQHF.

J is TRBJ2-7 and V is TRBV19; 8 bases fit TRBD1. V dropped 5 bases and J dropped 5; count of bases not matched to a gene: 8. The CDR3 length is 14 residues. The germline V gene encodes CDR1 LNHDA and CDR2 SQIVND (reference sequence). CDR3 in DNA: TGTGCCAGTAGTGCTCAAAGGACAGGGAACGAGCAGTACTTC. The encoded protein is CASSAQRTGNEQYF.

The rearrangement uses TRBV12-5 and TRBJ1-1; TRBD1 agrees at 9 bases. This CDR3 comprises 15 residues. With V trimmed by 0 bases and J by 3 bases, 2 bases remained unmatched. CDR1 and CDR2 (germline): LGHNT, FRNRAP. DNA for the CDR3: TGTGCTAGTGGTTTGGTACAGGGGGCTCACACTGAAGCTTTCTTT. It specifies CASGLVQGAHTEAFF.